This T cell receptor (beta chain) was recovered during a study of blood T cell repertoires in COVID-19. Study-wide context: Some COVID-19 samples were acute and others convalescent; all came from the United States, Italy and Spain. In each case, the material was cDNA or gDNA derived from T cells, B-cell-depleted T cells, or PBMCs.

Only one count was recorded for this clone. In the original processing: Counts of nucleated cells, estimated from reference gene primer amplification, were obtained. The table came from immunoSEQ multiplex PCR; TCRdb's copy has only in-frame clones and leaves some out. V, J and clone size are taken as reported in that table, and D and trimming were inferred from the DNA itself. The table records roughly 100,000 clones, about three quarters of them present only once. The sequenced sample consisted of peripheral blood. This TCR came from a man between 65 and 80 years old with acute or convalescent COVID-19.

CDR3 DNA sequence: TGTGCCAGCAGTGAAGCGGTCTTCGGGTGGGAGACCCAGTACTTC. This sequence encodes CASSEAVFGWETQYF. The chain carries TRBV6-1 and TRBJ2-5; D not certain. V was trimmed by 0 bases and J by 5 bases, leaving 13 bases between them. Germline values: CDR1 MNHNS, CDR2 SASEGT. This CDR3 spans 15 amino acids.